The source of this TCR beta chain is a study of a mutant IDH1 vaccine in newly diagnosed glioma. About the research overall: The study gave patients eight vaccinations in weeks 1, 3, 5, 7, 11, 15, 19, 23. Beforehand, treatment had been radiotherapy, temozolomide, or both; the majority received both. Treated patients comprised 62.5% males and around 40% females, mean age 40.4 years.

Documented time point: week 11, during vaccination. Vaccinated patients received 300 ug of mutant IDH1 20-mer peptide per dose, with topical imiquimod. Generated by immunoSEQ multiplex PCR, the TCRdb table keeps only in-frame clones and is missing some. The sample has 45,000 to 65,000 clones, roughly nine tenths seen once. Worth noting for this clone: The antigen remains undetermined.

The CDR3 is made up of 14 amino acids. This chain connects TRBV1 to TRBJ2-2; TRBD1, the table's D call, lacks a check against the DNA. TRBV1 is tagged as a pseudogene. The source material was PBMCs, sampled from a glioma patient whose treatment included an IDH1 peptide vaccine. The sequence came from a man aged 50-59 years with glioma. The CDR3 region has the DNA TGCACCAGCATACGGACAGGGGCGGGCGGGGAGCTGTTTTTT. Translating gives CTSIRTGAGGELFF.